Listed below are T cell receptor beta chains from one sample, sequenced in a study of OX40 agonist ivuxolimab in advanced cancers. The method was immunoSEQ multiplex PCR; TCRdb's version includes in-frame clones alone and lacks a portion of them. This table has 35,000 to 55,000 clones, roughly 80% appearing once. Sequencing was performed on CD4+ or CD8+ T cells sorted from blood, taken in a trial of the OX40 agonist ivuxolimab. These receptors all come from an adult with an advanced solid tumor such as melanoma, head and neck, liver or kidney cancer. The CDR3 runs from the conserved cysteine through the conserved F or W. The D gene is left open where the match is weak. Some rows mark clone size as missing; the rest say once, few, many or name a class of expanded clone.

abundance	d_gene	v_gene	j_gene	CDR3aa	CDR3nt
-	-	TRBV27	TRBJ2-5	CASSLSRQFQTQYF	TGTGCCAGCAGTTTAAGTCGACAGTTCCAGACCCAGTACTTC
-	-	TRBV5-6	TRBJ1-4	CASSSSAIATNEKLFF	TGTGCCAGCAGCTCCTCAGCGATTGCAACTAATGAAAAACTGTTTTTT
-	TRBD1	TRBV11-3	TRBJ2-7	CASSLDRDRGNEQYF	TGTGCCAGCAGCTTAGACCGGGACAGGGGAAACGAGCAGTACTTC
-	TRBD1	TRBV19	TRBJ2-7	CASSIDRISRDRGSEQYF	TGTGCCAGTAGTATAGATCGTATTTCCCGGGACAGGGGAAGCGAGCAGTACTTC
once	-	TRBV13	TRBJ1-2	CASSLTGPNGYTF	TGTGCCAGCAGCTTAACAGGTCCCAATGGCTACACCTTC
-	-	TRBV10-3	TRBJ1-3	CAISDPRDSRGNTIYF	TGTGCCATCAGTGACCCCCGGGACTCAAGGGGAAACACCATATATTTT
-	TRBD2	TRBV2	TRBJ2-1	CASSRDSGAAGDEQFF	TGTGCCAGCAGCAGAGATAGCGGGGCCGCGGGAGATGAGCAGTTCTTC
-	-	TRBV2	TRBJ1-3	CASTPDSGNTIYF	TGTGCCAGCACCCCAGACTCTGGAAACACCATATATTTT
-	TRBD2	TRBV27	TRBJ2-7	CASSQIAGPYEQYF	TGTGCCAGCAGTCAGATAGCGGGGCCCTACGAGCAGTACTTC
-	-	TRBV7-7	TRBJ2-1	CASSLGVQGRIYNEQFF	TGTGCTAGCAGCTTAGGTGTGCAGGGACGGATCTACAATGAGCAGTTCTTC
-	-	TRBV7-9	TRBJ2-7	CASSLARVGVAHEQYF	TGTGCCAGCAGCTTAGCGCGAGTAGGGGTGGCCCACGAGCAGTACTTC
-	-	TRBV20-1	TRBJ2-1	CSASSSFEQFF	TGCAGTGCTAGTTCTAGCTTTGAGCAGTTCTTC
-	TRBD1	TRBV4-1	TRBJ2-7	CASSHPGTGLYEQYF	TGCGCCAGCAGCCACCCCGGGACAGGGCTCTACGAGCAGTACTTC
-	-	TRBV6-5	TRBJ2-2	CASRGRELFF	TGTGCCAGCAGGGGAAGGGAGCTGTTTTTT
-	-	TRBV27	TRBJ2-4	CASSPSPQRTLAKNIQYF	TGTGCCAGCAGTCCCAGCCCCCAGCGGACACTAGCCAAAAACATTCAGTACTTC
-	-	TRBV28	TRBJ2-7	CASSSNSYEQYF	TGTGCCAGCAGTTCAAACTCCTACGAGCAGTACTTC
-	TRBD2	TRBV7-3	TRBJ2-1	CASSLTRAGANNEQFF	TGTGCCAGCAGCTTAACGCGGGCGGGAGCAAACAATGAGCAGTTCTTC
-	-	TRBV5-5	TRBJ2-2	CASSPAGVTGELFF	TGTGCCAGCAGCCCAGCAGGGGTCACCGGGGAGCTGTTTTTT
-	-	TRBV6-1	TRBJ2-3	CASTWDTQYF	TGTGCCAGCACATGGGATACGCAGTATTTT
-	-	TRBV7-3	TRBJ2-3	CASSLMHLTDTQYF	TGTGCCAGCAGCTTAATGCATCTAACAGATACGCAGTATTTT
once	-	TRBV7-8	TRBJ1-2	CASSEGHRSYGYTF	TGTGCCAGCAGCGAAGGCCACAGATCCTATGGCTACACCTTC
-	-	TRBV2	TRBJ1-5	CASSEGRDSNQPQHF	TGTGCCAGCAGTGAAGGAAGGGACAGCAATCAGCCCCAGCATTTT
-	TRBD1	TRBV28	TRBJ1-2	CASSPRTGLYGYTF	TGTGCCAGCAGTCCCCGGACAGGCCTCTATGGCTACACCTTC
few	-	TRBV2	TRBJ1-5	CASSAMGSNQPQHF	TGTGCCAGCAGCGCTATGGGTAGCAATCAGCCCCAGCATTTT
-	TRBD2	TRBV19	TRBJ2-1	CASSGPRRRRGSSYNEQFF	TGTGCCAGTAGTGGGCCGAGGAGGAGGCGGGGGAGCTCCTACAATGAGCAGTTCTTC
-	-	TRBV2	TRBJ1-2	CASRGKGGYGYTF	TGTGCCAGCAGGGGCAAGGGTGGCTATGGCTACACCTTC
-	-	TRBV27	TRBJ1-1	CASRLGGVRTEAFF	TGTGCCAGCAGGCTGGGCGGGGTTCGCACTGAAGCTTTCTTT
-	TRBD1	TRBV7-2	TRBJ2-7	CASSVGTGTFYEQYF	TGTGCCAGCAGCGTCGGGACAGGAACCTTTTACGAGCAGTACTTC
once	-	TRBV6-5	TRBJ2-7	CASSSGVGEQYF	TGTGCCAGCAGTTCAGGGGTGGGCGAGCAGTACTTC
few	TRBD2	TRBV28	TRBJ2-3	CASSPSNRGGKNTQYF	TGTGCCAGCAGTCCCTCCAACCGGGGGGGAAAGAATACGCAGTATTTT
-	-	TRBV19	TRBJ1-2	CASSLKPGTIYGYTF	TGTGCCAGTAGCCTTAAACCCGGGACAATCTATGGCTACACCTTC
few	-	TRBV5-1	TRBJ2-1	CASSLGGGFYNEQFF	TGCGCCAGCAGCCTGGGCGGAGGATTCTACAATGAGCAGTTCTTC
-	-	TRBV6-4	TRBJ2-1	CASSLRGAVTEQFF	TGTGCCAGCAGCCTCCGGGGAGCGGTCACTGAGCAGTTCTTC